The rows below give T cell receptor beta chains drawn from one sample of a study of blood T cell repertoires in COVID-19. Data came from immunoSEQ multiplex PCR; TCRdb stores just in-frame clones and leaves some out. The sample includes more than 200,000 clones, roughly 80% of them seen just once. The material sequenced was peripheral blood. These receptor sequences come from an elderly woman with active or convalescent COVID-19. Both conserved end residues are part of each CDR3. The D gene is left open where the match is weak. Expanded clones get a size class; other rows say once, few or many, or leave the size out.

v_call: TRBV13
d_call: TRBD1
clone_size: .
j_call: TRBJ2-2
cdr3_aa: CASSTRGRVFF

v_call: TRBV5-1
d_call: TRBD1
clone_size: .
j_call: TRBJ1-5
cdr3_aa: CASSLGDRFNQPQHF

v_call: TRBV10-3
d_call: TRBD1
clone_size: few
j_call: TRBJ1-1
cdr3_aa: CAIRADRESEAFF

v_call: TRBV18
d_call: TRBD1
clone_size: .
j_call: TRBJ1-2
cdr3_aa: CASSAGTGASFDYGYTF

v_call: TRBV15
d_call: .
clone_size: .
j_call: TRBJ1-5
cdr3_aa: CATSRDRAGNQPQHF

v_call: TRBV6-5
d_call: TRBD2
clone_size: .
j_call: TRBJ2-7
cdr3_aa: CASSYSASGSSYEQYF

v_call: TRBV5-1
d_call: .
clone_size: .
j_call: TRBJ1-1
cdr3_aa: CASSLDPRGGNTEAFF

v_call: TRBV3-1/TRBV3-2
d_call: TRBD1
clone_size: .
j_call: TRBJ2-5
cdr3_aa: CASEGQGKETQYF

v_call: TRBV18
d_call: TRBD1
clone_size: .
j_call: TRBJ2-1
cdr3_aa: CASSPRDSNYNEQFF

v_call: TRBV11-2
d_call: TRBD1
clone_size: few
j_call: TRBJ2-7
cdr3_aa: CASSPDRVYEQYF

v_call: TRBV15
d_call: .
clone_size: once
j_call: TRBJ2-6
cdr3_aa: CATSSNRVTGANVLTF

v_call: TRBV2
d_call: .
clone_size: .
j_call: TRBJ1-5
cdr3_aa: CASTKRGPYQPQHF

v_call: TRBV7-2
d_call: TRBD1
clone_size: .
j_call: TRBJ2-3
cdr3_aa: CASTDPGQGAGDTQYF

v_call: TRBV27
d_call: TRBD1
clone_size: .
j_call: TRBJ2-7
cdr3_aa: CASSFRDRGIFNEQYF

v_call: TRBV4-1
d_call: .
clone_size: .
j_call: TRBJ2-3
cdr3_aa: CASSQNSQVSTDTQYF

v_call: TRBV3-1/TRBV3-2
d_call: TRBD1
clone_size: .
j_call: TRBJ2-6
cdr3_aa: CASSQMGQESGANVLTF

v_call: TRBV5-1
d_call: .
clone_size: once
j_call: TRBJ2-5
cdr3_aa: CASSLVRGGKNQETQYF

v_call: TRBV11-3
d_call: TRBD1
clone_size: .
j_call: TRBJ2-5
cdr3_aa: CASSPRAGGETQYF

v_call: TRBV10-1
d_call: .
clone_size: .
j_call: TRBJ1-1
cdr3_aa: CASSERGNEAFF

v_call: TRBV5-4
d_call: TRBD1
clone_size: .
j_call: TRBJ1-2
cdr3_aa: CASSLRQGTGYTF

v_call: TRBV15
d_call: TRBD2
clone_size: .
j_call: TRBJ2-1
cdr3_aa: CATSRESGSSYNEQFF

v_call: TRBV7-9
d_call: .
clone_size: .
j_call: TRBJ1-2
cdr3_aa: CASSLLGYGVYGYTF

v_call: TRBV7-2
d_call: .
clone_size: .
j_call: TRBJ2-5
cdr3_aa: CASSGGAVETQYF

v_call: TRBV5-1
d_call: TRBD1
clone_size: .
j_call: TRBJ2-5
cdr3_aa: CASSLVGPGGRETQYF

v_call: TRBV29-1
d_call: .
clone_size: .
j_call: TRBJ1-2
cdr3_aa: CSVVISSYGYTF

v_call: TRBV28
d_call: .
clone_size: .
j_call: TRBJ1-2
cdr3_aa: CGSRTGLYGYTF

v_call: TRBV24-1
d_call: .
clone_size: .
j_call: TRBJ1-5
cdr3_aa: CATLGRGSRNQPQHF

v_call: TRBV30
d_call: .
clone_size: .
j_call: TRBJ2-1
cdr3_aa: CACQNGGRGGKFF

v_call: TRBV13
d_call: TRBD1
clone_size: .
j_call: TRBJ1-2
cdr3_aa: CASSKTLDRLQANYGYTF

v_call: TRBV27
d_call: TRBD1
clone_size: few
j_call: TRBJ1-6
cdr3_aa: CASSWRTGGRIGVNSPLHF

v_call: TRBV3-1/TRBV3-2
d_call: .
clone_size: .
j_call: TRBJ1-2
cdr3_aa: CASSPRDSVSYTF

v_call: TRBV3-1/TRBV3-2
d_call: .
clone_size: .
j_call: TRBJ1-5
cdr3_aa: CASSQALSFNQPQHF

v_call: TRBV19
d_call: .
clone_size: .
j_call: TRBJ2-3
cdr3_aa: CASRGLVGLADTQYF

v_call: TRBV7-9
d_call: TRBD1
clone_size: .
j_call: TRBJ2-1
cdr3_aa: CASSPRVVDRGDSYNEQFF

v_call: TRBV12-5
d_call: TRBD1
clone_size: .
j_call: TRBJ1-1
cdr3_aa: CASGFGTENTEAFF

v_call: TRBV11-2
d_call: .
clone_size: .
j_call: TRBJ1-2
cdr3_aa: CASSRPTPPYGYTF

v_call: TRBV4-1
d_call: TRBD1
clone_size: .
j_call: TRBJ2-5
cdr3_aa: CASSHRDRGVQETQYF

v_call: TRBV15
d_call: .
clone_size: few
j_call: TRBJ2-2
cdr3_aa: CATSTFSGGNTGELFF

v_call: TRBV28
d_call: TRBD1
clone_size: .
j_call: TRBJ1-1
cdr3_aa: CASSLYLGGTTEAFF

v_call: TRBV28
d_call: .
clone_size: few
j_call: TRBJ1-2
cdr3_aa: CASKQGEGYGYTF

v_call: TRBV9
d_call: TRBD2
clone_size: once
j_call: TRBJ2-1
cdr3_aa: CASSSGLAAYNEQFF

v_call: TRBV18
d_call: .
clone_size: .
j_call: TRBJ1-4
cdr3_aa: CASSPVSGVNEKLFF

v_call: TRBV6-6
d_call: .
clone_size: .
j_call: TRBJ1-1
cdr3_aa: CAIASARNTEAFF

v_call: TRBV28
d_call: .
clone_size: .
j_call: TRBJ1-2
cdr3_aa: CASSLRQGWHGYTF

v_call: TRBV24-1
d_call: .
clone_size: .
j_call: TRBJ2-5
cdr3_aa: CATSEAGSQETQYF